These 19 T cell receptor beta chains were all obtained from the same sample, sequenced in a study of T cell responses to AZD1222 COVID-19 vaccine. Produced via immunoSEQ multiplex PCR; TCRdb's table is partial and in-frame only. The sample consists of fewer than 130,000 clones, over 90% of them appearing once. This specimen was peripheral blood, taken 28 days after the second AZD1222 dose. These receptors were obtained from an adult who received the AZD1222 COVID-19 vaccine.

This chain links TRBV10-2 with TRBJ1-6; TRBD1 might be the D (5 bases). The length of the CDR3 is 13 residues. Germline CDR1 WSHSY, CDR2 SAAADI. Deletions cut 8 bases from V and 8 bases from J, with 13 bases between. The CDR3 DNA follows: TGCGCCAGCGGGGAGGGGCGGTATTCACCCCTCCACTTT. Protein product: CASGEGRYSPLHF.

This rearrangement joins TRBV5-1 to TRBJ2-2, with D hard to call. V shed 0 bases and J shed 1 base, with 7 bases lying between them. Germline CDR1 reads SGHRS; CDR2 reads YFSETQ. The CDR3 runs 15 residues. CDR3 in DNA: TGCGCCAGCAGCTTGGTTACACTGAACACCGGGGAGCTGTTTTTT. Its protein product is CASSLVTLNTGELFF.

The V and J genes are TRBV2 and TRBJ1-6, with D perhaps TRBD1 (5 bases). The CDR3 consists of 14 residues. Trimming pared 4 bases from V and 9 bases from J, leaving 13 bases between. Per the germline V gene, CDR1 is SNHLY and CDR2 is FYNNEI. The CDR3 DNA reads as TGTGCCAGCAGTGGGGAGGGGAAAGGTTCACCCCTCCACTTT. Residues: CASSGEGKGSPLHF.

The J gene is TRBJ1-1, the V gene TRBV2, with D uncertain. Per germline, CDR1 SNHLY and CDR2 FYNNEI. V lost 8 bases and J lost 2, with 15 bases in between. This CDR3 region has 14 residues. The CDR3 DNA is TGTGCCAGCGTTCTGGGGTCTCATAACACTGAAGCTTTCTTT. Encoded protein: CASVLGSHNTEAFF.

The genes are TRBV5-1 and TRBJ2-1; weak D call: TRBD1 (6 bases). CDR3 size: 13 residues. Trimming cost V 0 bases and J 8 bases, with 9 bases left between them. From germline, CDR1 is SGHRS and CDR2 YFSETQ. The DNA of the CDR3 is TGCGCCAGCAGCTTGGGTAGGGGGTATGAGCAGTTCTTC. Translated, it gives CASSLGRGYEQFF.

This chain's CDR3 is CASRGLSQETQYF. The CDR3 coding sequence is TGTGCCAGCAGGGGCCTTTCTCAAGAGACCCAGTACTTC. The chain uses TRBV27 and TRBJ2-5, with unresolved D. Trimming left V 6 bases short and J 2 bases short, with 10 bases between. The CDR3 has 13 amino acids. Germline CDR1 and CDR2: MNHEY and SMNVEV (reference sequence).

The chain carries TRBV29-1 and TRBJ2-7, with 11 bases that match TRBD1. CDR1 SQVTM and CDR2 ANQGSEA come from the germline V gene. V was clipped by 0 bases and J by 5 bases; unmatched bases: 6. The CDR3 sequence is 15 residues long. Here the CDR3 reads CSVEEYGTGGDEQYF. CDR3 nucleotides: TGCAGCGTTGAAGAATATGGGACAGGGGGGGACGAGCAGTACTTC.

This sequence joins TRBV25-1 and TRBJ1-6, with D unresolved. The CDR3 extends over 14 amino acids. Germline loops: CDR1 MGHDK, CDR2 SYGVNS. Trimming shortened V by 5 bases and J by 8 bases, and 13 bases separated the two germline ends. The CDR3 sequence: CASSSGVRYSPLHF. The CDR3 DNA reads as TGTGCCAGCAGTAGCGGGGTGAGGTATTCACCCCTCCACTTT.

The V and J genes are TRBV14 and TRBJ1-6; no reliable D call. The germline V gene encodes CDR1 SGHDN and CDR2 FVKESK. V gave up 4 bases and J gave up 12 bases, with 19 bases separating them. The CDR3 loop spans 15 amino acids. The CDR3, as DNA: TGTGCCAGCAGCCGGGTGAACAGATTATCAGGACCCCTCCACTTT. Translated, it gives CASSRVNRLSGPLHF.

This clone appeared a single time. The V gene is TRBV19, the J gene TRBJ2-1; 8 positions match TRBD2. There are 14 residues in the CDR3. Germline CDR1 LNHDA, CDR2 SQIVND (reference sequence). V shed 5 bases, J shed 7 bases, and the junction held 7 bases outside the gene matches. The CDR3 DNA follows: TGTGCCAGTAGTCCGGGACTAGTACGTAATGAGCAGTTCTTC. The encoded protein is CASSPGLVRNEQFF.

The chain has TRBV7-9 and TRBJ1-3, with 7 nucleotides matching TRBD1. CDR3 length: 16 amino acids. Germline V gives CDR1 SEHNR, CDR2 FQNEAQ (reference sequence). V shed 4 bases, J shed 6 bases, and the junction held 12 bases outside the gene matches. CDR3 in amino acids: CASSSGEGATENTIYF. The CDR3 DNA reads as TGTGCCAGCAGCTCGGGCGAGGGGGCTACTGAAAACACCATATATTTT.

This clone was counted a single time. The rearrangement links TRBV5-8 to TRBJ2-6, with D uncertain. V gave up 2 bases and J gave up 3 bases, with 9 bases separating them. This CDR3 spans 15 amino acids. The germline CDR1 and CDR2 sequences are SGHTS and YDEGEE. In DNA, the CDR3 is TGTGCCAGCAGCTTTCTCTTGGGTGGGGCCAACGTCCTGACTTTC. This sequence encodes CASSFLLGGANVLTF.

V and J are TRBV6-4 and TRBJ2-1; weak D call: TRBD1 (6 bases). Trimming stripped 3 bases from V and 10 bases from J, with 13 bases between. This CDR3 spans 13 amino acids. CDR1 is MRHNA, CDR2 SNTAGT, per germline. The CDR3 here is CASSEGTPSEQFF. The DNA for the CDR3 is TGTGCCAGCAGTGAAGGGACACCTTCGGAGCAGTTCTTC.

The chain combines TRBV10-3 with TRBJ2-3; possibly TRBD2 for D (5 bases). The CDR3 sequence is 12 residues long. Germline loops: CDR1 ENHRY, CDR2 SYGVKD. Trimming took 4 bases from V and 5 from J, leaving 7 bases between them. The CDR3 loop reads CAISVGGDTQYF. The CDR3 DNA reads TGTGCCATCAGTGTCGGAGGAGATACGCAGTATTTT.

This clone appeared once. The chain combines TRBV4-1 with TRBJ1-1; D is possibly TRBD1 (5 bases). V lost 0 bases and J 6 bases, leaving 11 bases between the germline ends. This CDR3 is built from 14 residues. Germline V gene sequence: CDR1 MGHRA, CDR2 YSYEKL. The CDR3 is CASSQEGGRAEAFF. In DNA, the CDR3 is TGCGCCAGCAGCCAAGAGGGGGGAAGGGCTGAAGCTTTCTTT.

This clone was counted between two and nine times. The chain combines TRBV4-2 with TRBJ2-1; 9 bases match TRBD2. The CDR3 runs 16 residues. The trim removed 1 base at V and 6 bases at J, leaving 7 bases unmatched. Germline V gene lookup returns CDR1 LGHNA and CDR2 YNFKEQ. CDR3 DNA: TGTGCCAGCAGCCAAGGTCATAGCGGGAGAGGCAATGAGCAGTTCTTC. As protein: CASSQGHSGRGNEQFF.

This clone was observed a few times. This sequence joins TRBV7-9 and TRBJ2-7; D call uncertain. The germline V gene has CDR1 SEHNR and CDR2 FQNEAQ (reference sequence). V dropped 1 base and J dropped 2 bases, with 12 bases sitting between them. CDR3 size: 15 residues. CDR3 DNA sequence: TGTGCCAGCAGCTTAGAATCGGCAGTTACCTACGAGCAGTACTTC. Translation: CASSLESAVTYEQYF.

The gene calls are TRBV30 and TRBJ1-4, with D possibly TRBD1 on 5 matching bases. This CDR3 has 15 residues. The V gene's germline CDR1 is GTSNPN and CDR2 SVGIG (reference sequence). With 1 base removed from V and 4 bases from J, the gap between germline ends came to 13 bases. As DNA, the CDR3 is TGTGCCTGGAGTGAACTCAGGGACGGTAATGAAAAACTGTTTTTT. Translation gives CAWSELRDGNEKLFF.

The gene calls are TRBV7-2 and TRBJ1-5; D is perhaps TRBD1 (6 bases). Per the germline V gene, CDR1 is SGHTA and CDR2 is FQGNSA. This CDR3 has 16 residues. V was cut by 2 bases and J by 0 bases, with 11 bases left in between. The CDR3 bases are TGTGCCAGCAGCTTATATGGGGGGCCTAGCAATCAGCCCCAGCATTTT. This translates into CASSLYGGPSNQPQHF.